These 8 T cell receptor beta chains share one sample of origin, sequenced in a study of blood T cell repertoires in COVID-19. Measured with immunoSEQ multiplex PCR; TCRdb has only the in-frame clones, and not every one. Of 100,000 to 150,000 clones listed, more than 70% are singletons. Sequencing used peripheral blood. The receptors originated from a human donor in a cohort sampled during active COVID-19.

In regard to this clone: The sample carries other DNA sequences with the same CDR3. The chain uses TRBV10-3 and TRBJ2-1; D perhaps matches TRBD1 (5 bases). The CDR3 totals 16 residues. CDR1 and CDR2 from the germline V gene are ENHRY and SYGVKD. The V and J ends lost 0 bases and 1 base respectively, with 10 bases between them. Here the CDR3 DNA reads TGTGCCATCAGTGAGTCCGGGCAGGGTTCCTACAATGAGCAGTTCTTC. It encodes CAISESGQGSYNEQFF.

This clone was counted a single time. V and J are TRBV9 and TRBJ2-2, with D possibly matching TRBD1 (5 bases). Germline lookup yields CDR1 SGDLS and CDR2 YYNGEE. The CDR3 has 15 residues. V dropped 0 bases and J dropped 6 bases, with 12 bases sitting between them. This chain's CDR3 is CASSVGRPRAGELFF. Here the CDR3 DNA reads TGTGCCAGCAGCGTAGGACGCCCCAGGGCCGGGGAGCTGTTTTTT.

V usage is TRBV15 and J usage is TRBJ2-1; 9 nucleotides match TRBD2. The V segment lost 5 bases and the J segment 8 bases; nucleotides outside the gene matches: 13. Per the germline V gene, CDR1 is LNHNV and CDR2 is YYDKDF (reference sequence). The CDR3 sequence is 16 residues long. CDR3 loop: CATSSTEDLAGYEQFF. The CDR3 DNA reads TGTGCCACCAGCTCCACCGAAGATCTAGCGGGATATGAGCAGTTCTTC.

The chain's CDR3 is CASSSYPREREKLFF. CDR3 DNA sequence: TGTGCCAGCAGCTCCTACCCACGGGAACGGGAAAAACTGTTTTTT. The genes are TRBV11-2 and TRBJ1-4; D ambiguous. The germline V and J ends were trimmed by 4 bases and 8 bases, with 17 bases remaining between them. CDR1 SGHAT and CDR2 FQNNGV come from the germline V gene. There are 15 residues in the CDR3.

The V call is TRBV10-3, the J call TRBJ2-7; a possible D gene is TRBD2 (5 bases). Germline values: CDR1 ENHRY, CDR2 SYGVKD. V was clipped by 0 bases and J by 5 bases, with 5 bases between them. The CDR3 loop spans 12 amino acids. In nucleotides, the CDR3 is TGTGCCATCAGTGAGTCGCGGGACGAGCAGTACTTC. As protein: CAISESRDEQYF.

V gene TRBV7-9 combines with J gene TRBJ2-7; TRBD1 agrees at 7 bases. Germline V gene lookup returns CDR1 SEHNR and CDR2 FQNEAQ (reference sequence). The CDR3 extends over 16 amino acids. The junction had 10 bases not matched to a gene; V was cut back by 5 bases and J by 0 bases. CDR3 in amino acids: CASSTRQGTISYEQYF. The CDR3 DNA reads TGTGCCAGCAGCACCCGACAGGGCACCATCTCCTACGAGCAGTACTTC.

The chain couples TRBV4-1 to TRBJ2-3; 9 bases map to TRBD2. The germline CDR1 and CDR2 sequences are MGHRA and YSYEKL. V shed 0 bases and J 2 bases; nucleotides not matched to a gene: 6. The CDR3 consists of 17 residues. CDR3 protein: CASSQESGRFATDTQYF. CDR3 DNA sequence: TGCGCCAGCAGCCAAGAGAGCGGGAGGTTCGCCACAGATACGCAGTATTTT.

The chain carries TRBV15 and TRBJ2-7; the match to TRBD1 covers 7 bases. V trimming: 2 bases; J trimming: 4 bases; junction bases outside the gene matches: 11. Germline-derived CDR1 and CDR2 are LNHNV and YYDKDF (reference sequence). This CDR3 is built from 16 residues. CDR3 sequence: CATSRTQGGMRYEQYF. The DNA for the CDR3 is TGTGCCACCAGCAGAACTCAAGGGGGCATGAGGTACGAGCAGTACTTC.